These T cell receptor beta chains were read from a single sample in a study of shared clonotypes between healthy human individuals. TCRdb keeps only in-frame clones here, not all; method: immunoSEQ multiplex PCR. Of 2 million or so clones listed, 95% are singletons. Input material: naive CD4+ T cells sorted from blood. Source of these receptors: a man between 18 and 35 years old in good health. Both conserved end residues are part of each CDR3. D genes are given only for firm matches. Size is omitted from some rows. Given values are once, few, many or a class for expanded clones.

size,J,V,D,DNA,CDR3
-,TRBJ1-2,TRBV6-1,-,TGTGCCAGCAGTAAGGTGTTTGGCTACACCTTC,CASSKVFGYTF
-,TRBJ1-2,TRBV5-4,-,TGTGCCAGCACCCCCCATCTGGGGCCCGCCCTGGGGGGCTACACCTTC,CASTPHLGPALGGYTF
once,TRBJ2-5,TRBV7-2,-,TGTGCCAGCAGCTCTAAGGGGGGTCGCAGGGAAGAGACCCAGTACTTC,CASSSKGGRREETQYF
-,TRBJ2-7,TRBV10-3,-,TGTGCCATCAGTGAGGCTACAGGGAAGTACGAGCAGTACTTC,CAISEATGKYEQYF
-,TRBJ2-2,TRBV9,-,TGTGCCAGCAGCGTAGAGGGGCTGAACACCGGGGAGCTGTTTTTT,CASSVEGLNTGELFF
-,TRBJ1-6,TRBV9,-,TGTGCCAGCAGCGTCGCACGAAGCTCCTATAATTCACCCCTCCACTTT,CASSVARSSYNSPLHF
-,TRBJ2-7,TRBV6-5,-,TGTGCCAGCAGTTACGGGGGTCCCACCTACGAGCAGTACTTC,CASSYGGPTYEQYF
-,TRBJ2-5,TRBV7-2,-,TGTGCCAGCAGCTTACTCGACCGGCAAGGGACCCAGTACTTC,CASSLLDRQGTQYF
-,TRBJ2-2,TRBV6-5,TRBD1,TGTGCCAGCAGAAGGACAGGGTACACCGGGGAGCTGTTTTTT,CASRRTGYTGELFF
-,TRBJ1-3,TRBV5-1,-,TGCGCCAGCAGCTTGATCGTCGGGGGCTCTGGAAACACCATATATTTT,CASSLIVGGSGNTIYF
once,TRBJ2-2,TRBV6-5,-,TGTGCCAGCATCGACGCGAACACCGGGGAGCTGTTTTTT,CASIDANTGELFF
-,TRBJ2-5,TRBV27,-,TGTGCCAGCAGTACCGGACTACCTTCTCGGAACCAGTACTTC,CASSTGLPSRNQYF
-,TRBJ2-1,TRBV5-4,-,TGTGCCAGCAGCTTGGTGGGAGAGTACAATGAGCAGTTCTTC,CASSLVGEYNEQFF
-,TRBJ1-2,TRBV19,TRBD1,TGTGCCAGTAGTATAGGAGGGACAGCTGGCTACACCTTC,CASSIGGTAGYTF
-,TRBJ1-5,TRBV10-1,-,TGCGCCAGCAGTGAGTCCCAATCCTACACCCCCTATAGCAATCAGCCCCAGCATTTT,CASSESQSYTPYSNQPQHF
-,TRBJ2-6,TRBV2,-,TGTGCCAGCAGCCTTGAAGGGGGGGCCAACGTCCTGACTTTC,CASSLEGGANVLTF
-,TRBJ2-7,TRBV2,-,TGTGCCAGCAGTCAGAGGTACGAGCAGTACTTC,CASSQRYEQYF
once,TRBJ1-2,TRBV28,-,TGTGCCAGCAGTTCGGCCCTTGGCAGCTATGGCTACACCTTC,CASSSALGSYGYTF
-,TRBJ2-2,TRBV6-1,-,TGTGCCAGCAAAACGCGGAGTACCGGGGAGCTGTTTTTT,CASKTRSTGELFF
-,TRBJ1-2,TRBV5-5,TRBD1,TGTGCCAGCAGCTTGTCCCCACAGGGGGCTAGCTACACCTTC,CASSLSPQGASYTF
-,TRBJ2-3,TRBV5-1,TRBD2,TGCGCCAGCAGCTTCCGGACTAGCGGGAGCACAGATACGCAGTATTTT,CASSFRTSGSTDTQYF
-,TRBJ2-5,TRBV6-5,-,TGTGCCAGCAGTTACAGTCCCCCGGCAGGGGGGGAGACCCAGTACTTC,CASSYSPPAGGETQYF
-,TRBJ1-6,TRBV28,-,TGTGCCAGCAGTTTAGGGTCGGGGGCTAATTCACCCCTCCACTTT,CASSLGSGANSPLHF
-,TRBJ1-6,TRBV2,-,TGTGCCAGCAGGCCCACAGGGTCGTTCCCAAATTCACCCCTCCACTTT,CASRPTGSFPNSPLHF
-,TRBJ2-7,TRBV10-3,-,TGTGCCATCAGTGAGTCGAAGGGGACCCTCTACGAGCAGTACTTC,CAISESKGTLYEQYF
-,TRBJ1-2,TRBV4-2,-,TGTGCCAGCAGCCAAGTGGGGGGAGCTAACTATGGCTACACCTTC,CASSQVGGANYGYTF
-,TRBJ1-1,TRBV14,-,TGTGCCAGCAGTCGGTCCATGAACACTGAAGCTTTCTTT,CASSRSMNTEAFF
-,TRBJ1-4,TRBV29-1,-,TGCAGCGTCACGACGGCCGAAGGGGAAAAACTGTTTTTT,CSVTTAEGEKLFF
-,TRBJ1-2,TRBV5-1,-,TGCGCCAGCAGCCCTCGCGAAGGGGCGCCCCCCCATGGCTACACCTTC,CASSPREGAPPHGYTF
-,TRBJ1-1,TRBV2,-,TGTGCCAGCAGTGGGCAGTCCGGCACTGAAGCTTTCTTT,CASSGQSGTEAFF
-,TRBJ2-1,TRBV6-5,-,TGTGCCAGCAGTCTTTTGGGGGACCCGCGCAATGAGCAGTTCTTC,CASSLLGDPRNEQFF
-,TRBJ2-5,TRBV5-4,-,TGTGCCAGCAGCCCCCAGGCAGGTCAGCTCCTAGAGACCCAGTACTTC,CASSPQAGQLLETQYF
-,TRBJ2-2,TRBV5-1,TRBD1,TGCGCCAGCAGCCCCGGGACAGGGGACACCGGGGAGCTGTTTTTT,CASSPGTGDTGELFF
once,TRBJ2-5,TRBV27,-,TGTGCCAGCAGGCGTTTTGCCCCCAAACAAGAGACCCAGTACTTC,CASRRFAPKQETQYF
-,TRBJ1-5,TRBV6-1,-,TGTGCCAGCAGTGAGCTACAGGTTAGCAATCAGCCCCAGCATTTT,CASSELQVSNQPQHF
-,TRBJ2-1,TRBV28,-,TGTGCCAGCACTTCCTTGTCGGGGTCCAATGAGCAGTTCTTC,CASTSLSGSNEQFF
-,TRBJ2-1,TRBV5-4,TRBD1,TGTGCCAGCAGCTCGCCGAACACAGGGGCGATCGATGAGCAGTTCTTC,CASSSPNTGAIDEQFF
-,TRBJ1-2,TRBV28,-,TGTGCCAGCAGTCCTTTTGGGGTCGATGGCTACACCTTC,CASSPFGVDGYTF
-,TRBJ2-2,TRBV10-2,-,TGCGCCAGCAGTGAGTCTAGCGGTATTAACCGGAACACCGGGGAGCTGTTTTTT,CASSESSGINRNTGELFF
-,TRBJ2-6,TRBV5-6,-,TGTGCCAGCAGCTTGGAGGGGCGCAGCTCTGGGGCCAACGTCCTGACTTTC,CASSLEGRSSGANVLTF
once,TRBJ1-6,TRBV13,TRBD1,TGTGCCAGCAGCTTGGGACAGGGGGTCGGTTCACCCCTCCACTTT,CASSLGQGVGSPLHF
-,TRBJ2-3,TRBV5-4,-,TGTGCCAGCAGCTTGGTAGGAAGTGGGACGTACACAGATACGCAGTATTTT,CASSLVGSGTYTDTQYF
-,TRBJ2-1,TRBV28,-,TGTGCCAGCAGTTTGAGGGGCAATGAGCAGTTCTTC,CASSLRGNEQFF
-,TRBJ2-1,TRBV18,TRBD2,TGTGCCAGCTCATCAAAAAAAGCGGGGAATGAGCAGTTCTTC,CASSSKKAGNEQFF
-,TRBJ1-5,TRBV7-2,-,TGTGCCAGCAGCTTAAGTTCCCTGAATCAGCCCCAGCATTTT,CASSLSSLNQPQHF
-,TRBJ2-3,TRBV4-2,-,TGTGCCAGCAGCCAGCTCTCGGATACGCAGTATTTT,CASSQLSDTQYF
few,TRBJ2-7,TRBV9,TRBD2,TGTGCCAGCAGCGTAGAGCCTAGCGGATCCTACGAGCAGTACTTC,CASSVEPSGSYEQYF
-,TRBJ2-7,TRBV5-1,TRBD2,TGCGCCAGCAGGATTAGCGGGAGCCACGAGCAGTACTTC,CASRISGSHEQYF
-,TRBJ2-1,TRBV4-3,-,TGCGCCAGCAGCCAAGAAGAGGGTAGTGAGCAGTTCTTC,CASSQEEGSEQFF
-,TRBJ2-5,TRBV7-9,TRBD2,TGTGCCAGCAGCTTGGAATCGGGACTAGCGGGGAGACAGTACTTC,CASSLESGLAGRQYF
-,TRBJ1-1,TRBV9,-,TGTGCCAGCAGCGTAGAAGGTGAGGAGAGGGTGAACACTGAAGCTTTCTTT,CASSVEGEERVNTEAFF
once,TRBJ2-5,TRBV7-2,TRBD2,TGTGCCAGCAGCTTAGTTGCGGGGGGCACTTCCCAAGAGACCCAGTACTTC,CASSLVAGGTSQETQYF
-,TRBJ1-2,TRBV18,TRBD1,TGTGCCAGCTCACCGGGGACAGGTGAAGGCTACACCTTC,CASSPGTGEGYTF
-,TRBJ1-1,TRBV19,-,TGTGCCAGTAGCCCCCTCGAGGCATATGGAGCTTTCTTT,CASSPLEAYGAFF
-,TRBJ2-5,TRBV10-3,TRBD2,TGTGCCATCAGTGACCCCGGACTAGGGAGAGAGACCCAGTACTTC,CAISDPGLGRETQYF